These 6 T cell receptor beta chains were sequenced from one sample in a study of cytomegalovirus exposure and HLA in healthy donors. PCR used 60 Vbeta primers and 13 Jbeta primers. Sequenced by immunoSEQ multiplex PCR; TCRdb stores in-frame clones only, minus some. The specimen's table records 80,000 or so clones. Sequences were obtained from PBMCs. These receptor sequences come from a man aged 45 to 65 in good health and CMV-seropositive.

The chain links TRBV10-2 to TRBJ2-5; a possible D gene is TRBD1 (5 bases). The V end lost 0 bases, the J end lost 3 bases, and 11 bases lay between the germline ends. The length of the CDR3 is 15 residues. Germline V CDR1 and CDR2: WSHSY, SAAADI. As DNA, the CDR3 is TGCGCCAGCAGTGAGTCGATGAGCAGGGAAGAGACCCAGTACTTC. Protein product: CASSESMSREETQYF.

V gene TRBV6-4 combines with J gene TRBJ1-6; 10 bases agree with TRBD1. The germline V gene has CDR1 MRHNA and CDR2 SNTAGT. Trimming cost V 4 bases and J 11 bases; bases outside gene matches: 5. The CDR3 is 14 amino acids. CDR3 sequence (DNA): TGTGCCAGCAGTGCCGGGACAGGGGACACACCCCTCCACTTT. Its translation is CASSAGTGDTPLHF.

This chain connects TRBV18 to TRBJ1-2; possible D gene TRBD1, 6 bases. Trimming removed 2 bases from V and 2 bases from J, with 15 bases in between. Germline CDR1 reads KGHSH; CDR2 reads LQKENI. This CDR3 has 16 amino acids. The CDR3 nucleotides are TGTGCCAGCTCACCATTGGGGACAAACCAGAACTATGGCTACACCTTC. This encodes CASSPLGTNQNYGYTF.

This chain links TRBV30 with TRBJ1-1; the D is unclear. CDR3 size: 13 residues. V was shortened by 4 bases and J by 0 bases, with 9 bases between the two germline ends. Germline V gene lookup returns CDR1 GTSNPN and CDR2 SVGIG (reference sequence). CDR3 nucleotide sequence: TGTGCCTGGAATGGGGAGTTGAACACTGAAGCTTTCTTT. Amino acids: CAWNGELNTEAFF. Using reference TRBV30 and TRBJ1-1 for the parts outside the CDR3, the full variable domain is SQTIHQWPATLVQPVGSPLSLECTVEGTSNPNLYWYRQAAGRGLQLLFYSVGIGQISSEVPQNLSASRPQDRQFILSSKKLLLSDSGFYLCAWNGELNTEAFFGQGTRLTVV.

The genes are TRBV19 and TRBJ2-3; unclear D gene. The CDR3 has 13 amino acids. Germline V lookup: CDR1 LNHDA, CDR2 SQIVND (reference sequence). V lost 7 bases and J 0 bases, leaving 8 bases between the germline ends. The CDR3 sequence is CASKRVSTDTQYF. CDR3 bases: TGTGCCAGTAAGAGAGTGAGCACAGATACGCAGTATTTT.

The rearrangement links TRBV28 to TRBJ2-2; TRBD1 matches at 8 bases. Germline lookup yields CDR1 MDHEN and CDR2 SYDVKM. This CDR3 has 18 residues. V shed 5 bases, J shed 5 bases, and the junction held 16 bases outside the gene matches. The CDR3 DNA sequence: TGTGCCAGCAGTCCTGGACAGGGTCCCCCGATGAGAACCGGGGAGCTGTTTTTT. It is translated as CASSPGQGPPMRTGELFF.